These 32 T cell receptor beta chains originate from one sample sequenced in a study of CD8+ T cells in alopecia areata. Sequencing used cDNA as its template, made by extracting RNA and reverse transcribing it. Sequencing used immunoSEQ multiplex PCR; TCRdb keeps in-frame clones, though not all of them. The sample shows a few hundred thousand clones, roughly two thirds of them seen only once. The specimen comprised CD4+ T cells sorted from blood, sampled at week 0. These receptor sequences come from a human donor with alopecia areata.

The chain couples TRBV20-1 to TRBJ1-2; D not resolved. Trimming stripped 6 bases from V and 7 bases from J, with 12 bases between. The CDR3 loop spans 11 amino acids. Per germline, CDR1 DFQATT and CDR2 SNEGSKA (reference sequence). CDR3 sequence reads: CSADQVPGYTF. Here the CDR3 DNA reads TGCAGTGCGGATCAGGTGCCTGGCTACACCTTC.

The rearrangement joins TRBV9 to TRBJ2-3, with 10 bases lining up with TRBD1. Germline V gives CDR1 SGDLS, CDR2 YYNGEE. The V gene end was trimmed by 3 bases and the J gene end by 1 base; junction bases not matched to a gene: 5. CDR3 length: 16 amino acids. The CDR3 protein is CASSAMGTGGTDTQYF. CDR3 DNA: TGTGCCAGCAGCGCTATGGGGACAGGGGGCACAGATACGCAGTATTTT.

V and J are TRBV5-1 and TRBJ2-5; D could derive from TRBD1 or TRBD2 (5 bases each). This CDR3 spans 14 amino acids. V was clipped by 2 bases and J by 3 bases, with 11 bases between them. The germline gives CDR1 SGHRS, CDR2 YFSETQ. CDR3: CASSFGGGEETQYF. In DNA, the CDR3 is TGCGCCAGCAGCTTTGGGGGTGGTGAAGAGACCCAGTACTTC.

V usage is TRBV7-3 and J usage is TRBJ1-1; D call uncertain. The CDR3 extends over 14 amino acids. Germline CDR1 is SGHTA and CDR2 is FQGTGA. V lost 4 bases and J lost 7, with 16 bases in between. The CDR3 nucleotides read TGTGCCAGCAGCTCAAACGGCGTGATGGGTGAAGCTTTCTTT. It specifies CASSSNGVMGEAFF.

The chain joins TRBV5-1 to TRBJ2-2; D remains unclear. The CDR3 extends over 13 amino acids. V was cut by 1 base and J by 5 bases, with 6 bases left in between. CDR1 is SGHRS and CDR2 is YFSETQ in the germline V gene. CDR3: CASSLMGTGELFF. CDR3 nucleotide sequence: TGCGCCAGCAGCTTGATGGGTACCGGGGAGCTGTTTTTT.

The chain couples TRBV30 to TRBJ2-7; 9 bases line up with TRBD1. From germline, CDR1 is GTSNPN and CDR2 SVGIG (reference sequence). J lost 5 bases, V lost 7 bases, and 9 bases had no gene match. The CDR3 sequence is 13 residues long. The CDR3 DNA sequence: TGTGCCTCCTCGGGACAGGGTGAGAACGAGCAGTACTTC. The encoded protein is CASSGQGENEQYF.

This clone was seen a single time. This rearrangement joins TRBV19 to TRBJ2-7, with D perhaps TRBD1 or TRBD2 (5 bases each). Germline V lookup: CDR1 LNHDA, CDR2 SQIVND (reference sequence). The V gene lost 6 bases and the J gene lost 2 bases, with 11 bases spanning the gap. This CDR3 is 13 amino acids long. The CDR3 sequence is CASRGRAAYEQYF. The CDR3 DNA is TGTGCCAGTAGGGGACGGGCAGCCTACGAGCAGTACTTC. Supplemented by reference TRBV19 and TRBJ2-7, the full variable domain reads DGGITQSPKYLFRKEGQNVTLSCEQNLNHDAMYWYRQDPGQGLRLIYYSQIVNDFQKGDIAEGYSVSREKKESFPLTVTSAQKNPTAFYLCASRGRAAYEQYFGPGTRLTVT.

V and J are TRBV19 and TRBJ2-5; D gene unclear. The ends were cut back, 6 bases at V and 2 bases at J, with 16 bases in the middle. The CDR3 totals 15 residues. Germline V gives CDR1 LNHDA, CDR2 SQIVND (reference sequence). The CDR3 reads CASSSQRRRQETQYF. The CDR3 bases are TGTGCCAGTAGCTCACAGCGCCGAAGGCAAGAGACCCAGTACTTC.

The chain links TRBV15 to TRBJ1-4; 7 nucleotides match TRBD1. Germline V lookup: CDR1 LNHNV, CDR2 YYDKDF (reference sequence). This CDR3 is built from 15 residues. Trimming took 5 bases from V and 8 from J; bases not matched to a gene: 11. The CDR3 DNA follows: TGTGCCACCAGCCCAGGGGGGCCGGTACGAGAAAAACTGTTTTTT. As protein: CATSPGGPVREKLFF.

This clone was seen once. The rearrangement uses TRBV6-5 and TRBJ1-1; D gene uncertain. This CDR3 has 13 residues. The V and J ends lost 10 bases and 0 bases respectively, with 12 bases between them. Germline values: CDR1 MNHEY, CDR2 SVGAGI. CDR3 amino acids: CATHGVMNTEAFF. The CDR3 DNA follows: TGTGCCACCCACGGGGTCATGAACACTGAAGCTTTCTTT.

The rearrangement joins TRBV7-2 to TRBJ2-7; D assignment may be TRBD1 or TRBD2 (5 bases each). CDR1 is SGHTA, CDR2 FQGNSA, per germline. The V end was cut by 6 bases, the J end by 0 bases, with 12 bases between. This CDR3 is built from 14 residues. In DNA, the CDR3 is TGTGCCAGCAGATTGGGACCTCTCTCCTACGAGCAGTACTTC. It is translated as CASRLGPLSYEQYF.

This chain links TRBV10-3 with TRBJ2-7; 9 positions agree with TRBD1. This CDR3 contains 14 residues. V dropped 5 bases and J dropped 3; count of bases not matched to a gene: 5. Per the germline V gene, CDR1 is ENHRY and CDR2 is SYGVKD. CDR3 bases: TGTGCCATCAGTTACGGGACAGGGAACTACGAGCAGTACTTC. It encodes CAISYGTGNYEQYF.

This clone occurred a few times. The gene calls are TRBV9 and TRBJ2-1; D tentatively reads TRBD1 or TRBD2 (6 bases each). Germline lookup yields CDR1 SGDLS and CDR2 YYNGEE. The CDR3 spans 16 residues. Trimming took off 1 base at V and 7 bases at J, with 18 bases between the two ends. CDR3 residues: CASSVIGGPGGNEQFF. DNA of the CDR3: TGTGCCAGCAGCGTAATCGGGGGCCCCGGAGGTAATGAGCAGTTCTTC.

This rearrangement joins TRBV27 to TRBJ2-7; tentatively, D is TRBD2 (5 bases). Per the germline V gene, CDR1 is MNHEY and CDR2 is SMNVEV (reference sequence). The CDR3 is 11 residues long. Between the trimmed V and J ends, which lost 3 bases and 6 bases, there was a span of 6 bases. The CDR3 DNA follows: TGTGCCAGCAGTTTCCGGGGCGAGCAGTACTTC. Translated: CASSFRGEQYF.

V and J are TRBV29-1 and TRBJ1-3; 8 bases map to TRBD1. Germline V gene data show CDR1 as SQVTM and CDR2 as ANQGSEA. This CDR3 comprises 13 residues. Germline trimming cut 4 bases from V and 2 bases from J; bases unmatched to any gene: 1. The CDR3 sequence is CSVGTGTGNTIYF. CDR3 sequence (DNA): TGCAGCGTTGGGACAGGGACTGGAAACACCATATATTTT.

The CDR3 here is CANIQGRTDTQYF. The CDR3, as DNA: TGTGCCAACATCCAGGGTAGAACAGATACGCAGTATTTT. This rearrangement joins TRBV2 to TRBJ2-3; the D gene is possibly TRBD1 (5 bases). Germline V CDR1 and CDR2: SNHLY, FYNNEI. This CDR3 comprises 13 residues. Trimming left V 10 bases short and J 3 bases short, with 14 bases between.

The rearrangement links TRBV5-6 to TRBJ1-5; 7 bases fit TRBD1. Germline values: CDR1 SGHDT, CDR2 YYEEEE. There are 15 residues in the CDR3. The junction had 7 bases not matched to a gene; V was cut back by 0 bases and J by 7 bases. Here the CDR3 reads CASSLGRGLRQPQHF. The CDR3 nucleotides read TGTGCCAGCAGCTTGGGAAGGGGGCTAAGACAGCCCCAGCATTTT.

In its sample, this clone was seen once. The chain joins TRBV5-6 to TRBJ2-7; 8 positions match TRBD1. Trimming removed 5 bases from V and 3 bases from J; junction bases left unmatched: 4. CDR1 and CDR2 (germline): SGHDT, YYEEEE. The CDR3 contains 13 residues. Written as DNA, the CDR3 is TGTGCCAGCAGTAGACAGGGGAACTACGAGCAGTACTTC. Translation: CASSRQGNYEQYF.

The V gene is TRBV30, the J gene TRBJ2-2; possibly TRBD1 for D (6 bases). Trimming left V 3 bases short and J 3 bases short, with 8 bases between. Germline V gene lookup returns CDR1 GTSNPN and CDR2 SVGIG (reference sequence). This CDR3 spans 13 amino acids. CDR3 residues: CAWSRQDTGELFF. The DNA of the CDR3 is TGTGCCTGGAGCCGACAGGACACCGGGGAGCTGTTTTTT.

Ten or more counts support this clone. Additional DNA sequences in this sample encode the identical CDR3. This chain joins TRBV6-6 and TRBJ1-2; the match to TRBD1 covers 9 bases. The length of the CDR3 is 14 residues. V lost 2 bases, J lost 4 bases, and 2 bases stayed unmatched. The germline V gene has CDR1 MNHNY and CDR2 SVGAGI (reference sequence). CDR3 coding DNA: TGTGCCAGCAGTTACGGGACAGGGAGCTATGGCTACACCTTC. Residues: CASSYGTGSYGYTF.

The J gene is TRBJ1-5, the V gene TRBV7-9; D is possibly TRBD1 (5 bases). Trimming took off 1 base at V and 2 bases at J, with 15 bases between the two ends. Germline CDR1 and CDR2: SEHNR and FQNEAQ (reference sequence). There are 17 residues in the CDR3. CDR3 region: CASSLGTGLVGNQPQHF. In nucleotides, the CDR3 is TGTGCCAGCAGCTTAGGGACGGGACTAGTAGGCAATCAGCCCCAGCATTTT.

The rearrangement joins TRBV4-3 to TRBJ1-2; D remains ambiguous. This CDR3 comprises 14 residues. The V gene lost 0 bases and the J gene lost 5 bases, with 10 bases spanning the gap. Germline assignment: CDR1 LGHNA and CDR2 YSLEER. The DNA for the CDR3 is TGCGCCAGCAGCCAAGATATCGGGAAGTATGGCTACACCTTC. Protein sequence: CASSQDIGKYGYTF.

V is TRBV9 and J is TRBJ2-3; possibly TRBD2 for D (5 bases). CDR1 is SGDLS and CDR2 is YYNGEE in the germline V gene. V lost 0 bases, J lost 11 bases, and 16 bases lay in between. There are 14 residues in the CDR3. This CDR3 is CASSVAGTVGGQYF. Written as DNA, the CDR3 is TGTGCCAGCAGCGTAGCGGGAACCGTGGGTGGGCAGTATTTT.

This chain uses TRBV7-9 with TRBJ2-3, with D hard to call. CDR3 length: 11 residues. In germline, CDR1 is SEHNR, CDR2 FQNEAQ (reference sequence). V lost 7 bases and J lost 7, with 9 bases in between. The DNA for the CDR3 is TGTGCCAGCACCTTTGCTAATACGCAGTATTTT. Protein: CASTFANTQYF.

The V gene is TRBV29-1, the J gene TRBJ2-5, with D unclear. The germline gives CDR1 SQVTM, CDR2 ANQGSEA. CDR3 length equals 10 residues. The V end was cut by 7 bases, the J end by 5 bases, with 8 bases between. CDR3 region: CSGASETQYF. The DNA of the CDR3 is TGCAGCGGGGCTTCGGAGACCCAGTACTTC.

This rearrangement joins TRBV14 to TRBJ2-5; a weak D match, TRBD2 (6 bases). The germline gives CDR1 SGHDN, CDR2 FVKESK. CDR3 length: 15 amino acids. Deletions cut 4 bases from V and 2 bases from J, with 14 bases between. Here the CDR3 reads CASSREGTVQETQYF. CDR3 DNA sequence: TGTGCCAGCAGCCGCGAAGGGACTGTACAAGAGACCCAGTACTTC.

The chain joins TRBV4-3 to TRBJ2-3; 10 bases match TRBD2. The CDR3 runs to 16 residues. Trimming removed 5 bases from V and 1 base from J; junction bases left unmatched: 6. Germline CDR1 reads LGHNA; CDR2 reads YSLEER. The CDR3 loop reads CASSYLAGAGTDTQYF. The CDR3, as DNA: TGCGCCAGCAGCTACCTAGCGGGGGCCGGCACAGATACGCAGTATTTT.

This clone was detected once. This chain joins TRBV19 and TRBJ1-5; no reliable D call. Germline V gene lookup returns CDR1 LNHDA and CDR2 SQIVND (reference sequence). Trimming took off 9 bases at V and 0 bases at J, with 12 bases between the two ends. CDR3 length: 14 residues. The CDR3 bases are TGTGCCAGCAGGCAAGAGATTAGCAATCAGCCCCAGCATTTT. Translation gives CASRQEISNQPQHF.

Regarding this clone: This sample includes further DNA sequences coding for the same CDR3. The chain recombines TRBV29-1 with TRBJ2-5; no firm D call. Per the germline V gene, CDR1 is SQVTM and CDR2 is ANQGSEA. Deletions cut 7 bases from V and 4 bases from J, with 22 bases between. This CDR3 has 15 amino acids. The DNA for the CDR3 is TGCAGCGCAACCCTTGGCACCCAAGGAATAGAGACCCAGTACTTC. Translated, it gives CSATLGTQGIETQYF.

The genes are TRBV29-1 and TRBJ2-7; weak D call: TRBD1 (6 bases). V lost 4 bases to trimming and J lost 1 base, with 11 bases between them. The CDR3 loop spans 13 amino acids. In germline, CDR1 is SQVTM, CDR2 ANQGSEA. CDR3: CSVGRTASYEQYF. The CDR3 bases are TGCAGCGTTGGAAGGACAGCTTCCTACGAGCAGTACTTC.

The rearrangement joins TRBV4-2 to TRBJ1-5; a possible D gene is TRBD1 (6 bases). Trimming cost V 3 bases and J 7 bases, with 16 bases left between them. Germline CDR1 and CDR2: LGHNA and YNFKEQ. The CDR3 has 15 residues. The CDR3 loop is CASSHHGKGQQPQHF. The CDR3 bases are TGTGCCAGCAGCCACCACGGAAAGGGACAACAGCCCCAGCATTTT.

The chain links TRBV15 to TRBJ2-1; 7 nucleotides agree with TRBD1. V lost 3 bases and J lost 8; bases outside the gene matches: 16. CDR1 is LNHNV and CDR2 is YYDKDF in the germline V gene (reference sequence). The CDR3 contains 17 residues. The CDR3 nucleotides read TGTGCCACCAGCAGGGGAAGTTTTGGACAGGTGAGGTATGAGCAGTTCTTC. It codes for CATSRGSFGQVRYEQFF. The whole variable domain, remainder taken from reference TRBV15 and TRBJ2-1, is DAMVIQNPRYQVTQFGKPVTLSCSQTLNHNVMYWYQQKSSQAPKLLFHYYDKDFNNEADTPDNFQSRRPNTSFCFLDIRSPGLGDTAMYLCATSRGSFGQVRYEQFFGPGTRLTVL.